Listed below are T cell receptor beta chains from one sample, sequenced in a study of T cells after yellow fever vaccination. TCRdb reprocessed the 5' RACE reads with MiXCR, giving one entry per CDR3 protein. The data contain around 500,000 distinct CDR3 sequences, roughly 22% of them seen just once; the ten biggest clones take up about 16%. The sample in question was PBMCs, obtained 20 to 25 days after the first yellow fever vaccination. These receptors were taken from a man aged 18-30 years who received the YFV17D yellow fever vaccine. The CDR3 runs from the conserved cysteine through the conserved F or W. D genes are given only for firm matches. Not every row has a clone size; where given, it reads once, few, many or a size class.

d_call j_call v_call clone_size cdr3_aa cdr3_nt
TRBD1 TRBJ1-5 TRBV10-3 few CAISPGQGLTSNQPQHF TGTGCCATCAGTCCGGGACAGGGGTTGACTAGCAATCAGCCCCAGCATTTT
. TRBJ1-5 TRBV29-1 few CSVVWGGVGQPQHF TGCAGCGTTGTTTGGGGGGGGGTAGGTCAGCCCCAGCATTTT
. TRBJ2-1 TRBV7-2 few CASSPEIVVREQFF TGTGCCAGCAGCCCCGAAATAGTTGTTCGTGAGCAGTTCTTC
. TRBJ2-5 TRBV19 few CASSWGAVPQETQYF TGTGCCAGTAGTTGGGGGGCGGTCCCTCAAGAGACCCAGTACTTC
TRBD1 TRBJ1-1 TRBV5-1 . CASSSTGGIDGTEAFF TGCGCCAGCAGCTCGACAGGGGGGATCGACGGCACTGAAGCTTTCTTT
. TRBJ1-6 TRBV3-1 . CASSLPGKTNSPLHF TGTGCCAGCAGCCTTCCGGGAAAAACCAATTCACCCCTCCACTTT
. TRBJ1-6 TRBV4-2 few CASSQAHVDSPLHF TGTGCCAGCAGCCAAGCGCATGTGGATTCACCCCTCCACTTT
. TRBJ2-2 TRBV7-7 few CASEPRRLEFPGELFF TGTGCCAGCGAGCCACGGAGACTAGAGTTTCCCGGGGAGCTGTTTTTT
. TRBJ2-2 TRBV7-2 many CASSLGTGYTGELFF TGTGCCAGCAGCTTAGGGACGGGGTACACCGGGGAGCTGTTTTTT
. TRBJ1-2 TRBV6-2/TRBV6-3 few CASSYSAGFNYGYTF TGTGCCAGCAGTTACTCGGCAGGCTTCAACTATGGCTACACCTTC
. TRBJ2-1 TRBV7-6 many CASSLAMGTEQFF TGTGCCAGCAGCTTAGCGATGGGGACTGAGCAGTTCTTC
. TRBJ2-7 TRBV20-1 . CSAAIPGLKPEQYF TGCAGTGCTGCTATCCCGGGACTGAAACCCGAGCAGTACTTC
. TRBJ1-6 TRBV14 few CASSQTQNSPLHF TGTGCCAGCAGCCAGACCCAGAATTCACCCCTCCACTTT
. TRBJ2-2 TRBV2 . CASSQERGELFF TGTGCCAGCAGTCAAGAACGAGGGGAGCTGTTTTTT
. TRBJ1-5 TRBV6-5 few CASSIGENSNQPQHF TGTGCCAGCAGTATAGGGGAAAATAGCAATCAGCCCCAGCATTTT
. TRBJ2-7 TRBV20-1 few CSACPREAYYEQYF TGCAGTGCTTGCCCCCGGGAAGCTTACTACGAGCAGTACTTC
TRBD1 TRBJ2-2 TRBV6-1 . CASSDVRGFTGELFF TGTGCCAGCAGTGATGTCAGGGGGTTCACCGGGGAGCTGTTTTTT
. TRBJ2-3 TRBV12-3/TRBV12-4 few CASSVVGATDTQYF TGTGCCAGCAGTGTCGTGGGGGCCACAGATACGCAGTATTTT
. TRBJ2-1 TRBV5-1 . CASSSLLIVGKRGNEQFF TGCGCCAGCAGCTCCCTCCTGATCGTAGGGAAGAGGGGCAATGAGCAGTTCTTC
. TRBJ2-1 TRBV6-1 few CASTSYGASYNEQFF TGTGCCAGCACCTCTTACGGCGCTTCCTACAATGAGCAGTTCTTC
TRBD2 TRBJ2-1 TRBV9 . CASSLGLALDSYNEQFF TGTGCCAGCAGCTTGGGACTAGCTTTGGACTCCTACAATGAGCAGTTCTTC
. TRBJ2-2 TRBV27 . CASTKWPGELFF TGTGCCAGCACTAAGTGGCCCGGGGAGCTGTTTTTT
. TRBJ1-1 TRBV11-2 . CASSLVAPGTEAFF TGTGCCAGCAGCTTAGTCGCCCCCGGCACTGAAGCTTTCTTT
. TRBJ1-6 TRBV4-3 . CASSQGGSYNSPLHF TGCGCCAGCAGCCAAGGGGGGTCCTATAATTCACCCCTCCACTTT
. TRBJ2-7 TRBV6-2/TRBV6-3 . CASSRAGASYEQYF TGTGCCAGCAGCCGTGCCGGGGCCTCCTACGAGCAGTACTTC
. TRBJ1-2 TRBV20-1 . CSATEGGGNYGYTF TGCAGTGCAACCGAGGGAGGGGGTAACTATGGCTACACCTTC
TRBD2 TRBJ2-1 TRBV7-9 many CASSLVIAGVYNEQFF TGTGCCAGCAGCTTAGTAATAGCGGGGGTGTACAATGAGCAGTTCTTC
TRBD1 TRBJ2-1 TRBV7-9 few CASQLQGYEQFF TGTGCCAGCCAGCTACAGGGGTATGAGCAGTTCTTC
. TRBJ1-6 TRBV12-3/TRBV12-4 . CASSFQGSPLHF TGTGCCAGCAGTTTTCAGGGCTCACCCCTCCACTTT
TRBD2 TRBJ2-1 TRBV6-5 few CASSYWAGGPYNEQFF TGTGCCAGCAGTTACTGGGCGGGGGGACCCTACAATGAGCAGTTCTTC
. TRBJ2-2 TRBV30 few CAWSVRLYGELFF TGTGCCTGGAGTGTACGACTATACGGGGAGCTGTTTTTT
. TRBJ1-3 TRBV4-3 . CASSQEIKGRAIYF TGCGCCAGCAGCCAAGAAATAAAGGGCCGAGCCATATATTTT
TRBD2 TRBJ2-2 TRBV4-1 . CASSQDYPAGVGELFF TGCGCCAGCAGCCAAGACTACCCCGCGGGGGTCGGGGAGCTGTTTTTT
TRBD1 TRBJ2-7 TRBV20-1 few CSARPGQGYEQYF TGCAGTGCTAGACCGGGACAGGGGTACGAGCAGTACTTC
. TRBJ2-4 TRBV6-1 few CASSERRGSYIQYF TGTGCCAGCAGTGAGCGCAGGGGCAGTTACATTCAGTACTTC
. TRBJ1-6 TRBV19 . CASSMSLTDSPLHF TGTGCCAGTAGTATGAGTCTTACGGATTCACCCCTCCACTTT
. TRBJ1-1 TRBV6-2/TRBV6-3 . CASSPPPMRDTEAFF TGTGCCAGCAGTCCTCCCCCCATGAGGGACACTGAAGCTTTCTTT
. TRBJ2-1 TRBV9 few CASSGGTHYNEQFF TGTGCCAGCAGCGGGGGGACACACTACAATGAGCAGTTCTTC
TRBD2 TRBJ2-5 TRBV7-2 . CASSFLAGIDQETQYF TGTGCCAGCAGCTTCCTAGCGGGTATAGACCAAGAGACCCAGTACTTC
. TRBJ1-3 TRBV12-1 . CASSEVGPGHFSGNTIYF TGTGCCAGCAGCGAGGTCGGTCCAGGGCACTTCTCTGGAAACACCATATATTTT
. TRBJ1-1 TRBV11-2 many CASSPGGQRAFF TGTGCCAGCAGCCCCGGGGGCCAACGAGCTTTCTTT
. TRBJ1-5 TRBV5-5 . CASSSNWAINQPQHF TGTGCCAGCAGCTCCAATTGGGCGATCAATCAGCCCCAGCATTTT
TRBD2 TRBJ2-2 TRBV2 few CAFSGPGLAGLLGGELFF TGTGCCTTCAGCGGACCGGGACTAGCGGGTCTCTTGGGCGGGGAGCTGTTTTTT
. TRBJ1-4 TRBV7-6 . CASSPRGAHEKLFF TGTGCCAGCAGCCCACGGGGGGCGCATGAAAAACTGTTTTTT
TRBD2 TRBJ2-2 TRBV6-5 . CASSNTGGPVTGELFF TGTGCCAGCAGTAACACGGGGGGGCCCGTTACCGGGGAGCTGTTTTTT
. TRBJ1-5 TRBV2 many CASSEADDAVNQPQHF TGTGCCAGCAGTGAAGCCGACGACGCAGTCAATCAGCCCCAGCATTTT
. TRBJ1-2 TRBV7-9 . CASSLGVPSGGYTF TGTGCCAGCAGCTTAGGGGTCCCTAGCGGTGGCTACACCTTC
TRBD1 TRBJ2-3 TRBV4-3 . CASSQENRGWADTQYF TGCGCCAGCAGCCAAGAAAACAGGGGCTGGGCAGATACGCAGTATTTT
. TRBJ2-5 TRBV15 . CATSKTQGFGETQYF TGTGCCACCAGCAAAACGCAGGGTTTCGGAGAGACCCAGTACTTC
. TRBJ2-7 TRBV7-9 few CASSPRGSGDSYEQYF TGTGCCAGCAGCCCCAGGGGAAGCGGGGACTCCTACGAGCAGTACTTC
. TRBJ2-5 TRBV20-1 . CSARESETQYF TGCAGTGCTAGAGAGTCGGAGACCCAGTACTTC
. TRBJ2-1 TRBV15 few CATSKGQREGNEQFF TGTGCCACCAGCAAGGGACAGAGGGAGGGCAATGAGCAGTTCTTC